The source of this T cell receptor beta chain is a study of post-analysis software for immune sequencing data. Study summary: Included among the disease courses, which were recorded for the cohort, were relapsing-remitting, secondary progressive and progressive-relapsing multiple sclerosis.

Study results and limitations: Significantly lower normalized Chao1 diversity was found in patients with multiple sclerosis relative to controls. Samples sharing a preparation batch grouped tightly together when assessed by F measure. Patients had higher frequencies than controls of about five TRBV segments, including TRBV5-6, TRBV5-1 and TRBV20-1.

Each TCR beta cDNA library carried unique molecular identifiers. T cells numbering roughly 1 to 10 million yielded 450,000 to 600,000 cDNA molecules. Using its own MiXCR run on the PCR reads, TCRdb lists one record per CDR3 protein. The repertoire holds 750,000 to 950,000 distinct CDR3 sequences, with 46% as singletons. A word on this clonotype: Its antigen is unidentified.

The CDR3 consists of 17 residues. The V segment lost 2 bases and the J segment 4 bases; nucleotides outside the gene matches: 7. Per germline, CDR1 MDHEN and CDR2 SYDVKM. The chain is built from TRBV28 and TRBJ2-1; 11 bases fit TRBD2. Sequenced material: blood. The sequence derives from a girl between 5 and 17 years old with multiple sclerosis. CDR3 DNA sequence: TGTGCCAGCAGTTTACCCCTGACTAGCGGGACATACAATGAGCAGTTCTTC. Amino acids: CASSLPLTSGTYNEQFF.